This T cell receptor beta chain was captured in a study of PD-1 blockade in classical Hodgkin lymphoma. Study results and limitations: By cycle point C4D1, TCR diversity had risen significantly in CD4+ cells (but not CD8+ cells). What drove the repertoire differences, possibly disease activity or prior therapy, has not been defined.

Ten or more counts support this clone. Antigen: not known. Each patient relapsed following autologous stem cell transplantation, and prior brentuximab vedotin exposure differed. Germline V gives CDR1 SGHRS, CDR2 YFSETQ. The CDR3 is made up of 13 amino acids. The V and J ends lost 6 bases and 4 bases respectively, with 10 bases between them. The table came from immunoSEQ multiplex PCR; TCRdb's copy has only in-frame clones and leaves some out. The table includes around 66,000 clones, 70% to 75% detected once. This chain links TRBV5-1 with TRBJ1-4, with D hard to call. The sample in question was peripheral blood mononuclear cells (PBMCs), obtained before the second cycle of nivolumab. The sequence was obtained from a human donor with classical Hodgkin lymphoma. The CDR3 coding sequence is TGCGCCAGCAAGGACGGAGTTAATGAAAAACTGTTTTTT. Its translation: CASKDGVNEKLFF.